This TCR beta chain is drawn from a study of Ad26.COV2.S vaccination and SARS-CoV-2 variants. Study at large: The vaccine Ad26.COV2.S was put into the muscle once, or twice with 56 days between.

Treatment noted: over 15 received Ad26.COV2.S at low or high dose, single or two shots; a few received placebo; per-sample allocation not given. Material that was analyzed had been drawn on day 63 after the first vaccine or placebo injection. The CDR3 runs to 15 residues. CDR1 and CDR2 from the germline V gene are LNHNV and YYDKDF (reference sequence). Trimming left V 1 base short and J 0 bases short, with 8 bases between. The data were produced by immunoSEQ multiplex PCR, yet TCRdb's version contains in-frame clones alone and is incomplete. The sample records 300,000 to 350,000 clones, around 89% being singletons.

The TCR sequence derives from a person between 18 and 59 years old who received the Ad26.COV2.S COVID-19 vaccine or a placebo. The chain combines TRBV15 with TRBJ2-3; a weak D match, TRBD2 (6 bases). The specimen comprised peripheral blood, sampled in a trial of Ad26.COV2.S vaccine versus placebo. The CDR3 nucleotides read TGTGCCACCAGCAGAGGGGGACTTAGCACAGATACGCAGTATTTT. Its protein product is CATSRGGLSTDTQYF.